These 27 T cell receptor beta chains share one sample of origin, sequenced in a study of T-cell memory formation after mild COVID-19. One entry per CDR3 protein, called by TCRdb with MiXCR from the 5' RACE reads. The sample includes roughly 400,000 distinct CDR3 sequences, about a sixth seen only once; the top ten take approximately 21%. Sequencing input: PBMCs or a T cell subset sorted from them (not recorded which). These receptors originate from a man aged 18 to 29 who had mild COVID-19 (a few samples of this study predate the infection). Cell type and time point are not known.

The rearrangement links TRBV4-2 to TRBJ1-2; no clear D. V was shortened by 5 bases and J by 7 bases, with 14 bases between the two germline ends. Germline CDR1 LGHNA, CDR2 YNFKEQ. The CDR3 runs to 13 residues. The CDR3 spells CASSAASRGGYTF. The CDR3 DNA sequence: TGTGCCAGCAGCGCCGCGTCGCGGGGTGGCTACACCTTC.

This clonotype turned up a few times. The chain uses TRBV20-1 and TRBJ1-5; D may be TRBD1 (6 bases). Germline V gene lookup returns CDR1 DFQATT and CDR2 SNEGSKA (reference sequence). V shed 6 bases and J shed 0 bases, with 15 bases lying between them. This CDR3 has 15 amino acids. CDR3 amino acids: CSAGSGAPSNQPQHF. The CDR3 region has the DNA TGCAGTGCAGGGTCGGGGGCGCCTAGCAATCAGCCCCAGCATTTT.

The CDR3 DNA is TGCGCCAGCAGCTTGCTCGGAGCCGGGACAGGGATGAACACTGAAGCTTTCTTT. Amino acid sequence: CASSLLGAGTGMNTEAFF. The rearrangement links TRBV5-1 to TRBJ1-1; 9 nucleotides line up with TRBD1. CDR1 and CDR2 from the germline V gene are SGHRS and YFSETQ. The length of the CDR3 is 18 residues. The junction had 10 bases not matched to a gene; V was cut back by 1 base and J by 0 bases.

This chain links TRBV7-9 with TRBJ2-3, with D perhaps being TRBD1 or TRBD2 (6 bases each). CDR1 is SEHNR and CDR2 is FQNEAQ in the germline V gene (reference sequence). This CDR3 has 14 residues. V was pared by 6 bases and J by 1 base, with 11 bases between. The CDR3 nucleotides are TGTGCCAGCAGGCACAGGGAGGGCACAGATACGCAGTATTTT. Translating gives CASRHREGTDTQYF.

This chain joins TRBV7-9 and TRBJ2-7, with TRBD1 as a possible D gene (6 bases). Trimming cost V 2 bases and J 4 bases, with 9 bases left between them. The CDR3 has 13 amino acids. The germline gives CDR1 SEHNR, CDR2 FQNEAQ (reference sequence). CDR3 nucleotide sequence: TGTGCCAGCAGCTTATTTACAGGGTACGAGCAGTACGTC. It codes for CASSLFTGYEQYV.

This clonotype was detected only a few times. The chain employs TRBV5-1 and TRBJ1-1, with 7 positions matching TRBD1. V trimming: 5 bases; J trimming: 3 bases; junction bases outside the gene matches: 4. This CDR3 is 13 amino acids long. Per the germline V gene, CDR1 is SGHRS and CDR2 is YFSETQ. CDR3 in amino acids: CASRVGTDTEAFF. In DNA, the CDR3 is TGCGCCAGCAGAGTCGGGACAGACACTGAAGCTTTCTTT.

This clonotype was picked up many times. The chain couples TRBV25-1 to TRBJ2-4; 9 bases fit TRBD1. This CDR3 comprises 16 residues. J gave up 8 bases and V 3 bases, and 11 bases lay outside the gene matches. Per germline, CDR1 MGHDK and CDR2 SYGVNS. The CDR3 DNA reads as TGTGCCAGCAGTGACCCCGGGACAGGGTCATTTGACATTCAGTACTTC. Translation: CASSDPGTGSFDIQYF.

The CDR3 DNA reads as TGTGCCAGTCTACAGCTTAATTATGGCTACACCTTC. Translating gives CASLQLNYGYTF. The J gene is TRBJ1-2, the V gene TRBV12-3 or TRBV12-4; D is undetermined. V gave up 9 bases and J gave up 5 bases, with 13 bases separating them. This CDR3 spans 12 amino acids.

This clonotype was detected a few times. The V and J genes are TRBV12-3 or TRBV12-4 and TRBJ2-1; D is possibly TRBD2 (6 bases). Trimming took off 2 bases at V and 8 bases at J, with 19 bases between the two ends. The CDR3 contains 16 residues. CDR3 coding DNA: TGTGCCAGCAGTTTATACGGGGGAAGGATGACTTATGAGCAGTTCTTC. It encodes CASSLYGGRMTYEQFF.

This sequence joins TRBV29-1 and TRBJ2-2, with 8 bases lining up with TRBD1. V dropped 3 bases and J dropped 4; count of bases not matched to a gene: 4. The CDR3 is 14 amino acids. Germline V CDR1 and CDR2: SQVTM, ANQGSEA. The CDR3 region has the DNA TGCAGCGTTGAGACAGGGGAAGGCACCGGGGAGCTGTTTTTT. It specifies CSVETGEGTGELFF.

V is TRBV14 and J is TRBJ2-6, with D unresolved. CDR3 length: 17 amino acids. Germline V gene sequence: CDR1 SGHDN, CDR2 FVKESK. V lost 1 base and J lost 0, with 10 bases in between. Here the CDR3 DNA reads TGTGCCAGCAGCCAAGTATTCGGAAGCTCTGGGGCCAACGTCCTGACTTTC. Translated, it gives CASSQVFGSSGANVLTF.

This clonotype was observed at least ten times. The chain uses TRBV5-1 and TRBJ2-5; 8 positions match TRBD1. CDR3 length equals 15 residues. V was pared by 4 bases and J by 3 bases, with 8 bases of the junction left unmatched. CDR1 and CDR2 (germline): SGHRS, YFSETQ. The CDR3: CASSLGPTGEETQYF. DNA for the CDR3: TGCGCCAGCAGCCTGGGTCCGACAGGGGAAGAGACCCAGTACTTC.

This clonotype was seen a few times. This chain's CDR3 is CASSQGEFTDTQYF. In DNA, the CDR3 is TGCGCCAGCAGCCAGGGGGAGTTCACAGATACGCAGTATTTT. V is TRBV4-1 and J is TRBJ2-3, with D perhaps TRBD1 or TRBD2 (5 bases each). The CDR3 totals 14 residues. Germline V gene lookup returns CDR1 MGHRA and CDR2 YSYEKL. Between the trimmed V and J ends, which lost 3 bases and 2 bases, there was a span of 9 bases.

This clonotype was detected ten times or more. The gene calls are TRBV18 and TRBJ2-5; D unresolved. With 8 bases removed from V and 1 base from J, the gap between germline ends came to 8 bases. Per the germline V gene, CDR1 is KGHSH and CDR2 is LQKENI. The CDR3 runs 12 residues. The CDR3 DNA is TGTGCCAGCAGCCCCCTCCAAGAGACCCAGTACTTC. As protein: CASSPLQETQYF.

The V call is TRBV28, the J call TRBJ1-6; possibly TRBD1 for D (5 bases). This CDR3 is 12 amino acids long. Germline-derived CDR1 and CDR2 are MDHEN and SYDVKM. The CDR3 bases are TGTGTCACCCGTCAGGGTAATTCACCCCTCCACTTT. Protein product: CVTRQGNSPLHF.

The J gene is TRBJ2-2, the V gene TRBV5-5, with unresolved D. V was trimmed by 4 bases and J by 5 bases, leaving 12 bases between them. Per the germline V gene, CDR1 is SGHKS and CDR2 is YYEKEE (reference sequence). This CDR3 spans 14 amino acids. CDR3: CASSLLWMTGELFF. CDR3 coding DNA: TGTGCCAGCAGCCTCCTTTGGATGACCGGGGAGCTGTTTTTT.

The table lists this clonotype with a few counts. The rearrangement links TRBV18 to TRBJ2-1, with 9 bases lining up with TRBD2. V dropped 3 bases and J dropped 11; count of bases not matched to a gene: 11. This CDR3 is built from 15 residues. Germline loops: CDR1 KGHSH, CDR2 LQKENI. The CDR3 DNA reads as TGTGCCAGCTCACCCCCGGGACTAGCAAGCGGCCAGCAGTTCTTC. Encoded protein: CASSPPGLASGQQFF.

This chain connects TRBV12-3 or TRBV12-4 to TRBJ1-2; 7 positions match TRBD1. Trimming removed 3 bases from V and 6 bases from J; junction bases left unmatched: 4. CDR3 length: 13 residues. The CDR3: CASSFGQGDGYTF. The CDR3, as DNA: TGTGCCAGCAGTTTCGGGCAGGGGGATGGCTACACCTTC.

This clonotype was counted between two and nine times. The rearrangement joins TRBV7-3 to TRBJ1-1, with a possible D match to TRBD1 (6 bases). The CDR3 has 12 amino acids. Germline V lookup: CDR1 SGHTA, CDR2 FQGTGA. Trimming cost V 5 bases and J 8 bases, with 12 bases left between them. CDR3 amino acids: CASSERGREAFF. The CDR3 DNA reads TGTGCCAGCAGCGAACGGGGGCGGGAAGCTTTCTTT.

The chain links TRBV3-1 to TRBJ1-5, with D possibly being TRBD1 (5 bases). V lost 1 base and J 7 bases, leaving 11 bases between the germline ends. The V gene's germline CDR1 is LGHDT and CDR2 YNNKEL (reference sequence). There are 14 residues in the CDR3. CDR3 in amino acids: CASSQGRGGQPQHF. The CDR3 DNA follows: TGTGCCAGCAGCCAAGGAAGGGGCGGGCAGCCCCAGCATTTT. The full variable domain, its missing parts supplied by reference TRBV3-1 and TRBJ1-5, is DTAVSQTPKYLVTQMGNDKSIKCEQNLGHDTMYWYKQDSKKFLKIMFSYNNKELIINETVPNRFSPKSPDKAHLNLHINSLELGDSAVYFCASSQGRGGQPQHFGDGTRLSIL.

This clonotype has a single count. The V call is TRBV5-6, the J call TRBJ2-2; D remains unclear. The germline gives CDR1 SGHDT, CDR2 YYEEEE. V was shortened by 4 bases and J by 4 bases, with 14 bases between the two germline ends. The CDR3 consists of 15 residues. CDR3 sequence: CASSKNWGGTGELFF. The CDR3 DNA reads as TGTGCCAGCAGCAAGAATTGGGGTGGCACCGGGGAGCTGTTTTTT.

The chain carries TRBV7-8 and TRBJ2-3; 9 bases map to TRBD2. V was pared by 2 bases and J by 5 bases, with 11 bases of the junction left unmatched. CDR3 size: 17 residues. The germline gives CDR1 SGHVS, CDR2 FQNEAQ. CDR3 bases: TGTGCCAGCAGCTTACAGGCGATAGCGGGGGTCCGAGATACGCAGTATTTT. This gives the protein CASSLQAIAGVRDTQYF.

A few counts support this clonotype. The chain combines TRBV5-1 with TRBJ1-3; D is perhaps TRBD1 (5 bases). Looked up from germline, CDR1 is SGHRS and CDR2 is YFSETQ. V gave up 0 bases and J gave up 0 bases, with 13 bases separating them. There are 17 residues in the CDR3. CDR3 sequence reads: CASSLVSGDRSGNTIYF. CDR3 sequence (DNA): TGCGCCAGCAGCTTGGTGTCGGGGGACCGCTCTGGAAACACCATATATTTT.

The V call is TRBV5-1, the J call TRBJ1-1; the D gene is possibly TRBD1 (6 bases). Germline CDR1 SGHRS, CDR2 YFSETQ. The ends were cut back, 1 base at V and 4 bases at J, with 11 bases in the middle. CDR3 length equals 14 residues. CDR3 protein: CASSLTGMSTEAFF. The CDR3 coding sequence is TGCGCCAGCAGCTTGACAGGGATGAGCACTGAAGCTTTCTTT.

This clonotype was found a few times. The J gene is TRBJ2-5, the V gene TRBV28; 7 positions match TRBD1. The V and J ends lost 5 bases and 4 bases, in that order; junction bases with no gene match: 7. Germline CDR1 reads MDHEN; CDR2 reads SYDVKM. This CDR3 is built from 14 residues. The CDR3 sequence: CASSTPRQGETQYF. The CDR3 DNA is TGTGCCAGCAGTACTCCCCGACAGGGAGAGACCCAGTACTTC. The full variable domain, rest sourced from reference TRBV28 and TRBJ2-5, is DVKVTQSSRYLVKRTGEKVFLECVQDMDHENMFWYRQDPGLGLRLIYFSYDVKMKEKGDIPEGYSVSREKKERFSLILESASTNQTSMYLCASSTPRQGETQYFGPGTRLLVL.

This chain connects TRBV30 to TRBJ1-2; 8 bases line up with TRBD1. The V segment lost 2 bases and the J segment 6 bases; nucleotides outside the gene matches: 5. Germline V gene sequence: CDR1 GTSNPN, CDR2 SVGIG (reference sequence). This CDR3 is 13 amino acids long. CDR3 region: CAWSLTGDHGYTF. The CDR3 bases are TGTGCCTGGAGTCTGACAGGGGATCATGGCTACACCTTC.

This clonotype was seen a few times. The chain joins TRBV28 to TRBJ1-6; weak D call: TRBD1 (5 bases). CDR3 length: 13 amino acids. The germline CDR1 and CDR2 sequences are MDHEN and SYDVKM. V lost 2 bases and J 14 bases, leaving 13 bases between the germline ends. CDR3 nucleotide sequence: TGTGCCAGCAGTTTAGGGGAAGGGGTCACCCTCCACTTT. Protein product: CASSLGEGVTLHF.